This T cell receptor beta chain was sequenced for a study of early T cells in non-severe SARS-CoV-2 infection. Study-wide background: Chains from this unsorted whole-blood bulk RNA could not be paired.

There are a few counts of this clonotype. Individual cDNA molecules received unique molecular identifiers. One entry per CDR3 protein results from TCRdb running MiXCR on the 5' RACE reads. This repertoire shows 86,000 or so distinct CDR3 sequences, over 13% found once; its top ten account for 3% to 3.5%. J lost 8 bases, V lost 5 bases, and 10 bases had no gene match. This CDR3 has 15 amino acids. Germline values: CDR1 LNHDA, CDR2 SQIVND (reference sequence). The material sequenced was whole blood. The rearrangement uses TRBV19 and TRBJ1-4, with 8 nucleotides matching TRBD1. The TCR was taken from an adult who was a healthcare worker with PCR-confirmed SARS-CoV-2 infection or an uninfected control (not recorded which). CDR3 sequence: CASSFPTGENEKLFF. The CDR3 DNA reads as TGTGCCAGTAGTTTCCCGACAGGGGAGAACGAAAAACTGTTTTTT.